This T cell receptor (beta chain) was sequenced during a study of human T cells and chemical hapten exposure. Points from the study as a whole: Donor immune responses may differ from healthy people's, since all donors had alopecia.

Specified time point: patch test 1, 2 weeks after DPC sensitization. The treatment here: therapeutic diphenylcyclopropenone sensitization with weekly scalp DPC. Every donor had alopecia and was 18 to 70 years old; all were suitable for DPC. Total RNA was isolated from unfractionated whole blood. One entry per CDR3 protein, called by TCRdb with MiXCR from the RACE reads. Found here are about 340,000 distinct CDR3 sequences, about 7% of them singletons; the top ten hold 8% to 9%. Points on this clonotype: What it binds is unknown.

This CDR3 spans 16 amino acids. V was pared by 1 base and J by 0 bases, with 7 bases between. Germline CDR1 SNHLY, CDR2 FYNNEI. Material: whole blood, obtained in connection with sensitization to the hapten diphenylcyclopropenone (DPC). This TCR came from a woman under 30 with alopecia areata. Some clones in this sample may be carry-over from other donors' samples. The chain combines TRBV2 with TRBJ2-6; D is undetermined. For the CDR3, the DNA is TGTGCCAGCAGTGAAGACCAGAGCTCTGGGGCCAACGTCCTGACTTTC. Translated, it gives CASSEDQSSGANVLTF.